This entry is about one TCR beta chain. Its target antigen remains unknown. No base qualities exist here, and no much larger clone lies one base off it. Unmatched junction bases come to 4, with V trimmed by 0 bases and J by 5 bases. The CDR3 covers 14 residues, taking in both the cysteine and the phenylalanine. CDR3 DNA is the only sequence kept; it has 42 bases, read in frame from the first base. CDR1 and CDR2 are drawn from the germline V gene (reference sequence): MNHNY, SVGAGI. This sample is drawn from a study of beta chain features in type 1 diabetes (dated by TCRdb to the late 2010s). A note on the overall study: Patients and healthy donors did not differ in mean age, gender distribution, total cell number or subset yield. Whereas all 28 donors provided naive and central memory subsets, regulatory and stem cell-like memory subsets were isolated from just 8 patients and roughly 8 healthy donors. Across all samples, about 110 million sorted cells were examined, and cell number per subset correlated strongly with RNA yield. The study compared the TCRB repertoires of sorted circulating CD4+ T cell subsets in recently diagnosed type 1 diabetes patients with those in matched healthy donors. The study at large found these results: Fewer insertions and more nucleotide deletions at VDJ recombination sites were observed in patients with type 1 diabetes, implying thymic rearrangement abnormalities. Naive, central memory and regulatory TCRB repertoires appeared to be more similar among patients than among healthy donors. Sequencing cDNA rather than genomic DNA could over-represent highly expressing activated cells, although activation and CD3 levels did not differ between groups. HLA sub-analyses involved small numbers of individuals, so any influence of HLA type on TCRB rearrangement remained unresolved. Shorter templates might have been favored by PCR, but patient and control samples were amplified and corrected together, so both groups would have been affected equally by any skew. In all four CD4+ subsets, TCRB CDR3 length was moderately but significantly shorter in type 1 diabetes patients.

The entire isolated RNA was reverse transcribed using the High Capacity cDNA Reverse Transcription Kit, and thus expressed TCRB transcripts were sequenced. Naive, central memory and regulatory T cell samples underwent deep immunoSEQ sequencing, averaging roughly 3.5 million total reads per sample. Sorted cells were lysed in RLT buffer and RNA was extracted with DNase-treated RNeasy Micro or Mini kits, depending on cell number. To prevent cross-contamination, every cell subset was processed on its own, while patient and healthy donor samples were processed together. Using the immunoSEQ multiplex PCR, TCRB sequences were amplified from cDNA into 87-bp fragments spanning the CDR3 region. Sequencing of the amplicons was done on the Illumina HiSeq platform. The paper's data handling went like this. PCR bias was computationally corrected using synthetic template baselines, reads within Hamming distance 2 were collapsed, and singletons that could not be merged were discarded. Reads were aligned against IMGT so that V, D and J genes, CDR3 length and insertions or deletions at six rearrangement sites could be assigned. Within each subset, clonotype counts were normalized to the number of sorted cells before true diversity and Gini coefficients were calculated with the tcR R package. The overlap coefficient, calculated on TCRB nucleotide sequences, was used to measure repertoire sharing. TCRdb took this table from immuneACCESS and kept in-frame rearrangements with V and J called. Such tables lack part of the clones; where checked against another copy, unresolved V genes explain under half of the gap, and the rest is unexplained. V and J calls and clone size are as listed in that table; D and trimming were resolved from the DNA. The table for this sample lists some 180,000 clones; less than 15% of them were counted only once. The top ten hold less than 0.7% of the sample.

From each donor, a single peripheral blood sample of about 100 mL on average was drawn into heparinised tubes. A BD FACSAria II was used to sort naive, central memory, regulatory and stem cell-like memory CD4+ T cells with a panel that included CD45RO, CCR7, CD25, CD127, CD95 and CD27. Every sorted population had a purity above 95%. PBMCs were isolated right away by Lymphoprep density gradient centrifugation and were stained directly, without culture. To minimize batch effects, samples were stained and sorted in pairs, one healthy donor with one patient per experiment. Source material: central memory CD4+ T cells from blood. This TCR was sampled from a woman aged 18-30 years in good health. Recombination linked TRBV6-6 to TRBJ2-7; 7 nucleotides in the junction match TRBD2. The nucleotide sequence is given as TGTGCCAGCAGTTACTCGAGGACTAGTGACGAGCAGTACTTC. It translates to CASSYSRTSDEQYF.